Following are 24 T cell receptor beta chains from one sample sequenced in a study of blood T cell repertoires in COVID-19. Produced via immunoSEQ multiplex PCR; TCRdb's table is partial and in-frame only. The table has roughly 200,000 clones, approximately 85% seen once. The sample taken for sequencing was peripheral blood. Every receptor here comes from a woman aged 60 to 75 with acute or convalescent COVID-19.

The chain links TRBV28 to TRBJ1-1; 8 bases are a match to TRBD1. V trimming: 5 bases; J trimming: 1 base; junction bases outside the gene matches: 3. The germline V gene encodes CDR1 MDHEN and CDR2 SYDVKM. The CDR3 is 14 amino acids. The CDR3 here is CASSTGGANTEAFF. DNA of the CDR3: TGTGCCAGCAGTACAGGGGGGGCGAACACTGAAGCTTTCTTT.

The chain links TRBV7-3 to TRBJ1-1, with D possibly TRBD1 on 6 matching bases. Germline CDR1 reads SGHTA; CDR2 reads FQGTGA. The CDR3 covers 13 residues. V was trimmed by 5 bases and J by 5 bases, leaving 12 bases between them. DNA of the CDR3: TGTGCCAGCAGCCCACAGGGTAGAACTGAAGCTTTCTTT. This codes for CASSPQGRTEAFF.

The V call is TRBV19, the J call TRBJ2-7; no clear D. The CDR3 is made up of 14 amino acids. Germline CDR1 LNHDA, CDR2 SQIVND (reference sequence). The V gene lost 3 bases and the J gene lost 3 bases, with 12 bases spanning the gap. The CDR3 sequence is CASSMQVTSYEQYF. CDR3 nucleotide sequence: TGTGCCAGTAGTATGCAGGTTACGAGCTACGAGCAGTACTTC. Supplemented by reference TRBV19 and TRBJ2-7, the full variable domain reads DGGITQSPKYLFRKEGQNVTLSCEQNLNHDAMYWYRQDPGQGLRLIYYSQIVNDFQKGDIAEGYSVSREKKESFPLTVTSAQKNPTAFYLCASSMQVTSYEQYFGPGTRLTVT.

This clone was seen only a few times. The chain recombines TRBV19 with TRBJ2-7; 7 bases match TRBD1. V was pared by 5 bases and J by 1 base, with 5 bases of the junction left unmatched. The CDR3 is 14 residues long. Germline V gene data show CDR1 as LNHDA and CDR2 as SQIVND (reference sequence). This CDR3 is CASSSRQGSYEQYF. CDR3 DNA: TGTGCCAGTAGTTCCCGACAGGGATCCTACGAGCAGTACTTC. The entire variable domain, with the rest obtained from reference TRBV19 and TRBJ2-7, is as follows: DGGITQSPKYLFRKEGQNVTLSCEQNLNHDAMYWYRQDPGQGLRLIYYSQIVNDFQKGDIAEGYSVSREKKESFPLTVTSAQKNPTAFYLCASSSRQGSYEQYFGPGTRLTVT.

The chain joins TRBV15 to TRBJ1-6; D possibly corresponds to TRBD1 (5 bases). The CDR3 contains 16 residues. V lost 0 bases to trimming and J lost 9 bases, with 15 bases between them. Germline V lookup: CDR1 LNHNV, CDR2 YYDKDF (reference sequence). This CDR3 reads CATSRDYRGIGSPLHF. The CDR3 DNA reads as TGTGCCACCAGCAGAGATTATCGGGGGATAGGTTCACCCCTCCACTTT.

J is TRBJ1-1 and V is TRBV3-1 (or the pseudogene TRBV3-2); TRBD1 might be the D (5 bases). Looked up from germline, CDR1 is LGHDT and CDR2 is YNNKEL (reference sequence). Trimming shortened V by 1 base and J by 1 base, and 7 bases separated the two germline ends. This CDR3 is built from 14 residues. CDR3 residues: CASSQVGQNTEAFF. The CDR3, as DNA: TGTGCCAGCAGCCAAGTAGGACAGAACACTGAAGCTTTCTTT.

The chain employs TRBV3-1 (or the pseudogene TRBV3-2) and TRBJ2-1, with TRBD2 identical over 7 bases. This CDR3 spans 14 amino acids. The ends lost 4 bases at V and 2 bases at J; junction bases unmatched: 2. Germline V CDR1 and CDR2: LGHDT, YNNKEL (reference sequence). CDR3 nucleotide sequence: TGTGCCAGCAGCCGCAGCGGGACCTACAATGAGCAGTTCTTC. It specifies CASSRSGTYNEQFF.

The chain is built from TRBV28 and TRBJ1-1; TRBD1 matches 7 bases. J was trimmed by 0 bases and V by 10 bases; bases with no gene match: 5. CDR1 is MDHEN, CDR2 SYDVKM, per germline. The CDR3 totals 13 residues. The CDR3 loop reads CATQGQVNTEAFF. DNA for the CDR3: TGTGCCACGCAAGGACAGGTGAACACTGAAGCTTTCTTT. The complete variable domain, with remaining parts taken from reference TRBV28 and TRBJ1-1, reads DVKVTQSSRYLVKRTGEKVFLECVQDMDHENMFWYRQDPGLGLRLIYFSYDVKMKEKGDIPEGYSVSREKKERFSLILESASTNQTSMYLCATQGQVNTEAFFGQGTRLTVV.

This clone was found a few times. The chain recombines TRBV5-1 with TRBJ2-1; unclear D gene. Trimming left V 0 bases short and J 2 bases short, with 12 bases between. Looked up from germline, CDR1 is SGHRS and CDR2 is YFSETQ. The CDR3 is made up of 16 amino acids. The CDR3 sequence: CASSLGGGSAYNEQFF. Here the CDR3 DNA reads TGCGCCAGCAGCTTGGGTGGCGGATCAGCCTACAATGAGCAGTTCTTC. Drawing the rest from reference TRBV5-1 and TRBJ2-1, the complete variable domain is KAGVTQTPRYLIKTRGQQVTLSCSPISGHRSVSWYQQTPGQGLQFLFEYFSETQRNKGNFPGRFSGRQFSNSRSEMNVSTLELGDSALYLCASSLGGGSAYNEQFFGPGTRLTVL.

The chain carries TRBV7-9 and TRBJ1-1; no firm D call. Looked up from germline, CDR1 is SEHNR and CDR2 is FQNEAQ (reference sequence). This CDR3 is 14 amino acids long. Trimming removed 6 bases from V and 1 base from J, with 12 bases in between. Here the CDR3 reads CASRSETPNTEAFF. CDR3 DNA sequence: TGTGCCAGCAGATCCGAGACACCGAACACTGAAGCTTTCTTT.

The chain carries TRBV6-2 or TRBV6-3 and TRBJ2-5, with TRBD1 matching over 8 bases. The V gene end was trimmed by 4 bases and the J gene end by 5 bases; junction bases not matched to a gene: 3. The CDR3 contains 13 residues. Per the germline V gene, CDR1 is MNHEY and CDR2 is SVGEGT. Here the CDR3 reads CASSSRGRETQYF. For the CDR3, the DNA is TGTGCCAGCAGTTCCAGGGGGCGGGAGACCCAGTACTTC.

For the CDR3, the DNA is TGTGCCAGTGGAGGGGGGGACACTGAAGCTTTCTTT. As protein: CASGGGDTEAFF. V and J are TRBV19 and TRBJ1-1; D perhaps matches TRBD1 (6 bases). The CDR3 has 12 residues. Germline V gene lookup returns CDR1 LNHDA and CDR2 SQIVND (reference sequence). Trimming cost V 8 bases and J 3 bases, with 10 bases left between them.

The rearrangement links TRBV27 to TRBJ2-1; 7 nucleotides align to TRBD2. Germline CDR1 reads MNHEY; CDR2 reads SMNVEV (reference sequence). The CDR3 spans 15 residues. V lost 2 bases and J lost 6; bases outside the gene matches: 7. CDR3 bases: TGTGCCAGCAGTTTAAGGACTAGTAGAACCAATGAGCAGTTCTTC. Translating it yields CASSLRTSRTNEQFF.

J is TRBJ2-2 and V is TRBV11-2, with D tentatively TRBD2 (7 bases). With 1 base removed from V and 2 bases from J, the gap between germline ends came to 17 bases. The V gene's germline CDR1 is SGHAT and CDR2 FQNNGV. The CDR3 spans 18 residues. This CDR3 reads CASSLGRGRIKNTGELFF. The CDR3 nucleotides are TGTGCCAGCAGCTTAGGGCGGGGGCGAATTAAAAACACCGGGGAGCTGTTTTTT.

CDR3 nucleotides: TGTGCCAGCTCACTACAGGACAGTAATTCACCCCTCCACTTT. It encodes CASSLQDSNSPLHF. The genes are TRBV18 and TRBJ1-6; a weak D match, TRBD1 (6 bases). Germline assignment: CDR1 KGHSH and CDR2 LQKENI. With 4 bases removed from V and 6 bases from J, the gap between germline ends came to 10 bases. There are 14 residues in the CDR3.

The CDR3 reads CASSPAGANYGYTF. The CDR3 DNA sequence: TGTGCCAGCAGTCCGGCGGGGGCTAACTATGGCTACACCTTC. J is TRBJ1-2 and V is TRBV27; D might be TRBD1 (5 bases). Germline V gene lookup returns CDR1 MNHEY and CDR2 SMNVEV (reference sequence). V was trimmed by 5 bases and J by 0 bases, leaving 10 bases between them. CDR3 size: 14 residues.

The CDR3 region has the DNA TGCGCCAGCAGCTTGGAAGGGGCCTTTGGCTACACCTTC. It encodes CASSLEGAFGYTF. The chain recombines TRBV5-1 with TRBJ1-2; D might be TRBD1 (5 bases). Germline CDR1 and CDR2: SGHRS and YFSETQ. V lost 0 bases and J lost 7, with 10 bases in between. The CDR3 sequence is 13 residues long.

The V gene is TRBV6-5, the J gene TRBJ1-2; 7 nucleotides match TRBD1. Germline loops: CDR1 MNHEY, CDR2 SVGAGI. The CDR3 is 13 amino acids. Trimming at V came to 8 bases and at J to 4 bases, leaving 7 bases not matched to a gene. In DNA form, the CDR3 reads TGTGCCAGCCGGGGGCAGGGGGTCTATGGCTACACCTTC. As protein: CASRGQGVYGYTF.

In this sample, this clone turned up once. The CDR3 loop is CASSSAARGPGELFF. The CDR3, as DNA: TGTGCCAGCAGTTCAGCCGCGCGGGGGCCCGGGGAGCTGTTTTTT. The rearrangement uses TRBV28 and TRBJ2-2; perhaps TRBD2 as D (7 bases). This CDR3 comprises 15 residues. V was cut by 4 bases and J by 6 bases, with 15 bases left in between. Germline values: CDR1 MDHEN, CDR2 SYDVKM.

This sequence joins TRBV2 and TRBJ1-2; 10 bases align to TRBD1. CDR3 length: 16 residues. Germline CDR1 SNHLY, CDR2 FYNNEI. V gave up 6 bases and J gave up 6 bases; unmatched junction bases: 13. CDR3 DNA sequence: TGTGCCAGCAGATTCCCGGGACAGGGGCTGGGGGATGGCTACACCTTC. Encoded protein: CASRFPGQGLGDGYTF.

This sequence joins TRBV7-9 and TRBJ1-2, with 7 positions matching TRBD1. The CDR3 loop spans 15 amino acids. With 5 bases clipped from V and 8 bases from J, the junction kept 14 bases outside the gene matches. Germline CDR1 SEHNR, CDR2 FQNEAQ (reference sequence). The CDR3 loop is CASSPRAGTANGYTF. CDR3 DNA sequence: TGTGCCAGCAGCCCCCGAGCCGGGACAGCTAACGGCTACACCTTC.

The CDR3 bases are TGCAGTGCTAGTGAGATGGACAACACAGATACGCAGTATTTT. It translates to CSASEMDNTDTQYF. This rearrangement joins TRBV20-1 to TRBJ2-3; a possible D gene is TRBD1 (5 bases). This CDR3 is 14 amino acids long. Germline assignment: CDR1 DFQATT and CDR2 SNEGSKA (reference sequence). V was cut by 3 bases and J by 2 bases, with 12 bases left in between.

V gene TRBV11-2 combines with J gene TRBJ2-3; 8 nucleotides align to TRBD2. Trimming removed 2 bases from V and 14 bases from J; junction bases left unmatched: 6. This CDR3 has 12 amino acids. Germline V lookup: CDR1 SGHAT, CDR2 FQNNGV. The CDR3 DNA sequence: TGTGCCAGCAGCTTAAAGCGGGAGAAGTCGTATTTT. Protein product: CASSLKREKSYF. The full variable domain, in which reference TRBV11-2 and TRBJ2-3 provide the parts outside the CDR3, is EAGVAQSPRYKIIEKRQSVAFWCNPISGHATLYWYQQILGQGPKLLIQFQNNGVVDDSQLPKDRFSAERLKGVDSTLKIQPAKLEDSAVYLCASSLKREKSYFGPGTRLTVL.

This chain links TRBV5-6 with TRBJ1-1; 7 bases are shared with TRBD1. The germline V gene encodes CDR1 SGHDT and CDR2 YYEEEE. The CDR3 is 14 amino acids. With V trimmed by 4 bases and J by 5 bases, 8 bases remained unmatched. The CDR3 DNA reads as TGTGCCAGCAGCGCGCAAGGGGGCTCGACTGAAGCTTTCTTT. This sequence encodes CASSAQGGSTEAFF.